This entry describes one T cell receptor beta chain. Each CDR3 protein gets one entry after TCRdb re-called the 5' RACE reads with MiXCR. The profile shows 150,000 to 200,000 distinct CDR3 sequences, 15% to 20% of them singletons. This entry comes from a study of CD8 T cells in ankylosing spondylitis. This CDR3 is built from 14 residues. Germline CDR1 is MDHEN and CDR2 is SYDVKM. V was trimmed by 5 bases and J by 1 base, leaving 11 bases between them. This receptor was obtained from a male donor with ankylosing spondylitis or in good health (not recorded which). Material: blood, either unsorted or a sorted T cell fraction (not recorded which). The chain has TRBV28 and TRBJ2-5; no definite D call. For the CDR3, the DNA is TGTGCCAGCAGTCTGTCAGGATTCCAAGAGACCCAGTACTTC. It codes for CASSLSGFQETQYF.